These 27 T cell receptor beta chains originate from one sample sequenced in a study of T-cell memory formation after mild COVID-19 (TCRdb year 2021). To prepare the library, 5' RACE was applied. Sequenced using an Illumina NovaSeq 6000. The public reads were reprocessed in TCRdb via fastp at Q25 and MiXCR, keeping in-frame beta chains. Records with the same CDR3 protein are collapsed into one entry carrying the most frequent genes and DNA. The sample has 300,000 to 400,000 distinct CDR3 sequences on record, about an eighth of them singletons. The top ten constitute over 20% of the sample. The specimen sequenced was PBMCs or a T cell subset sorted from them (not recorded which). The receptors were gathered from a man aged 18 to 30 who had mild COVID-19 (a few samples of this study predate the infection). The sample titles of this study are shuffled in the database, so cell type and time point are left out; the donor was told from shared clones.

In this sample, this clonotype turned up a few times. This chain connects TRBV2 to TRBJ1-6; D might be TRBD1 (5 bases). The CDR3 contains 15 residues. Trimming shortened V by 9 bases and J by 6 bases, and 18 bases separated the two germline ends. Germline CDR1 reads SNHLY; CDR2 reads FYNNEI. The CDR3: CARRVDSLFNSPLHF. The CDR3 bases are TGTGCCAGGAGAGTCGACAGCCTTTTTAATTCACCCCTCCACTTT.

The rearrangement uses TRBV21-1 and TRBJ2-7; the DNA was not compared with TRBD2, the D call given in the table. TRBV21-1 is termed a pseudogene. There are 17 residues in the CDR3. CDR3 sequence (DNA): TGTGCCAGCAGCAAAAGTAGCGGGGGGGTATCATCCTACGAGCAGTACGTC. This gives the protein CASSKSSGGVSSYEQYV.

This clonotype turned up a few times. The CDR3: CASTAGTGAYEQYV. Written as DNA, the CDR3 is TGTGCCAGCACCGCCGGGACAGGAGCCTACGAGCAGTACGTC. The J gene is TRBJ2-7, the V gene TRBV7-2; TRBD1 aligns across 8 bases. The V and J ends lost 7 bases and 2 bases, in that order; junction bases with no gene match: 7. Per the germline V gene, CDR1 is SGHTA and CDR2 is FQGNSA. This CDR3 region has 14 residues.

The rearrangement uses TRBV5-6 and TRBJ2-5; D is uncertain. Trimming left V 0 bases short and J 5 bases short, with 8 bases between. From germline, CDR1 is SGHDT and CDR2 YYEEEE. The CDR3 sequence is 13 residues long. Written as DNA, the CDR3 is TGTGCCAGCAGCTTGGGGGGTTACGAGACCCAGTACTTC. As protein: CASSLGGYETQYF.

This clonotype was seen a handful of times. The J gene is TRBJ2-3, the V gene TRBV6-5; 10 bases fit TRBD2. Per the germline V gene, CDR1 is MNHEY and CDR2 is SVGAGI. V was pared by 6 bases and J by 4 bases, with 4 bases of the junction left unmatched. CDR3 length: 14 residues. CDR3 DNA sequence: TGTGCCAGCAGAGTCACTAGCGGGGCAGATACGCAGTATTTT. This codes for CASRVTSGADTQYF.

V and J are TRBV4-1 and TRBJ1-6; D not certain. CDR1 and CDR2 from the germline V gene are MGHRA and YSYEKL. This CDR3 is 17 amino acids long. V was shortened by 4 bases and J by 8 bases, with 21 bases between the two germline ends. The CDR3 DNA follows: TGCGCCAGCAGCCGAAAACCACCCGGGATCGAGGATTCACCCCTCCACTTT. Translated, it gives CASSRKPPGIEDSPLHF.

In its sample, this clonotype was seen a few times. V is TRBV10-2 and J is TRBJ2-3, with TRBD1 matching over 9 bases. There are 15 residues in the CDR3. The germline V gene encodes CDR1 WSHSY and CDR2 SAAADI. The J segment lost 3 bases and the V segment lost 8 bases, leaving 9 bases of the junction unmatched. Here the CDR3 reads CASLDGQGSTDTQYF. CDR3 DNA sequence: TGCGCCAGCCTCGATGGACAGGGGTCTACAGATACGCAGTATTTT.

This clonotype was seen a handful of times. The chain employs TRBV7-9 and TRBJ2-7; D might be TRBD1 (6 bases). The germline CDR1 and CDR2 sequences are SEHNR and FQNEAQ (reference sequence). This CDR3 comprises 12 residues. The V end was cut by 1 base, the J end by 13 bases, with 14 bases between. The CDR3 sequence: CASSLGEGVSYV. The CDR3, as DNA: TGTGCCAGCAGCTTAGGCGAGGGGGTCTCATACGTC.

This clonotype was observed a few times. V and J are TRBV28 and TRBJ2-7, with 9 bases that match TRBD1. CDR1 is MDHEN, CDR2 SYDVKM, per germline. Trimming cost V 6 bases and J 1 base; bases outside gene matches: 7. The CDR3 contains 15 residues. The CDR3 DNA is TGTGCCAGCAGCCCCGGGACAGGGTATTCCTACGAGCAGTACGTC. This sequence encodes CASSPGTGYSYEQYV.

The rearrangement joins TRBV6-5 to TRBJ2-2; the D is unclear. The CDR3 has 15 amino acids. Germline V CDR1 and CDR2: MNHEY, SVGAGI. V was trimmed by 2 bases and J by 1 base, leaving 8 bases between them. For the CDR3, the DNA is TGTGCCAGCAGTTACAGGCAGATGAACACCGGGGAGCTGTTTTTT. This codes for CASSYRQMNTGELFF.

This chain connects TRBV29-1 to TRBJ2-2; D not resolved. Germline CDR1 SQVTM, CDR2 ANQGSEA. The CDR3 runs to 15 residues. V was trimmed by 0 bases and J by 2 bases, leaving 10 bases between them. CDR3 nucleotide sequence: TGCAGCGTTGAAGATCTCAGGTCCAACACCGGGGAGCTGTTTTTT. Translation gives CSVEDLRSNTGELFF.

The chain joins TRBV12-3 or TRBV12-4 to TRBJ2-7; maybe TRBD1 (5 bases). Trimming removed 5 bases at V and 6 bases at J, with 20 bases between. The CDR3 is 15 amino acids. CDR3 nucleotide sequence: TGTGCCAGCAGTCCCGGACACCGACGAATGGGCGAGCAGTACTTC. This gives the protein CASSPGHRRMGEQYF.

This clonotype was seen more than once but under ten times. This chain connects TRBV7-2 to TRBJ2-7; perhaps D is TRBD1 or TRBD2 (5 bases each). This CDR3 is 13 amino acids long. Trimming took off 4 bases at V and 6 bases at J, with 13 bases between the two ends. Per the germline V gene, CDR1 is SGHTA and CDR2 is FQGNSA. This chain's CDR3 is CASSSAWGTEQYV. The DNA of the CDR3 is TGTGCCAGCAGCTCGGCTTGGGGGACCGAGCAGTACGTC.

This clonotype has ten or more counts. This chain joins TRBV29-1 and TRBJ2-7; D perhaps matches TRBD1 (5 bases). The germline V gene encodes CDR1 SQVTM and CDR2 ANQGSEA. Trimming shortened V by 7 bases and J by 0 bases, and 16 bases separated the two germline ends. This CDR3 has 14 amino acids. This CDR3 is CSATGKASSYEQYF. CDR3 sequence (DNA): TGCAGCGCCACAGGCAAAGCATCCTCCTACGAGCAGTACTTC.

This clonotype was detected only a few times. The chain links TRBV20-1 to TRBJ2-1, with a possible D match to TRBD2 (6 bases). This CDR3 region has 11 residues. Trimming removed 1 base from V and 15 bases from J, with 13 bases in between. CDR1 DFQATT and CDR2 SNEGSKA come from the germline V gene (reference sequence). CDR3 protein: CSARVWRGWFF. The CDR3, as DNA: TGCAGTGCTAGAGTGTGGAGGGGCTGGTTCTTC.

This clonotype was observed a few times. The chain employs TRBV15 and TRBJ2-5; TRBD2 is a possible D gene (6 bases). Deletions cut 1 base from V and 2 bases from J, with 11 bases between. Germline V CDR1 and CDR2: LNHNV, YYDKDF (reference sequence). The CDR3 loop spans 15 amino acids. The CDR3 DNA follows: TGTGCCACCAGCAGAGGCGGGGATATACAAGAGACCCAGTACTTC. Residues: CATSRGGDIQETQYF.

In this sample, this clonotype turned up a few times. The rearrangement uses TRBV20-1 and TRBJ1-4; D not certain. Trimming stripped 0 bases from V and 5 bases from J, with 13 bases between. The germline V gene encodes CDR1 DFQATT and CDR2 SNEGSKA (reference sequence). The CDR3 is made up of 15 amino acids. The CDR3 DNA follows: TGCAGTGCTAGAGATCCGGGCGGACGAAATGAAAAACTGTTTTTT. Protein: CSARDPGGRNEKLFF.

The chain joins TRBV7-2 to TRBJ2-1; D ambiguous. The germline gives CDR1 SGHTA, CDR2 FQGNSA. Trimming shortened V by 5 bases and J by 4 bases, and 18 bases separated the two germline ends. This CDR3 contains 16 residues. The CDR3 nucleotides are TGTGCCAGCAGCCCTGAGGCGGCAGGATGGTACAATGAGCAGTTCTTC. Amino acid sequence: CASSPEAAGWYNEQFF.

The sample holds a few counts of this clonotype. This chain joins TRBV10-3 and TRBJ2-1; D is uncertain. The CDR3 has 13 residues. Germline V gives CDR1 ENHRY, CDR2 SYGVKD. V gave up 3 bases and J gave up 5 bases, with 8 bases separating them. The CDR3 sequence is CAISDLANNEQFF. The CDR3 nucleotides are TGTGCCATCAGTGATCTCGCGAACAATGAGCAGTTCTTC.

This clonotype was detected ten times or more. CDR3 nucleotides: TGTGCCAGCACCCTCGGGGCTCAAGAGACCCAGTACTTC. Translation gives CASTLGAQETQYF. The chain is built from TRBV3-1 and TRBJ2-5; D possibly uses TRBD1 or TRBD2 (5 bases each). The CDR3 is made up of 13 amino acids. Trimming pared 7 bases from V and 2 bases from J, leaving 11 bases between. Per germline, CDR1 LGHDT and CDR2 YNNKEL (reference sequence).

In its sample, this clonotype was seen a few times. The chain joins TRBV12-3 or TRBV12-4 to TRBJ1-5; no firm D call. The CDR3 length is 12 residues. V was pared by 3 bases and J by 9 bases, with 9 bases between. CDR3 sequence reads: CASSFDPGPQHF. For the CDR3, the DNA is TGTGCCAGCAGTTTTGACCCCGGGCCCCAGCATTTT.

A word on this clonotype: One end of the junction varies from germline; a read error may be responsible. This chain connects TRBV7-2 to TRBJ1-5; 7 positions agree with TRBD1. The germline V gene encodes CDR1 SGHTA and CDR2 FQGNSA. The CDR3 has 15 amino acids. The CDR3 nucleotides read TGTGCCACCAGCCAGGGGGTAGGCGGGGATCAGCCCCAGCATTTT. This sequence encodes CATSQGVGGDQPQHF.

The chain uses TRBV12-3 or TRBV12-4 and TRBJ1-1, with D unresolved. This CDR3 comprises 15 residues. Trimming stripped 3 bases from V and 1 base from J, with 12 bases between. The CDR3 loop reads CASSFVAGKNTEAFF. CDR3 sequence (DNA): TGTGCCAGCAGTTTTGTTGCCGGGAAGAACACTGAAGCTTTCTTT.

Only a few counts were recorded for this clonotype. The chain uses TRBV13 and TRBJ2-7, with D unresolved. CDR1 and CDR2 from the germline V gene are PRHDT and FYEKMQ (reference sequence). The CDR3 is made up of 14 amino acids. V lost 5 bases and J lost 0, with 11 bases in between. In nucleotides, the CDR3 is TGTGCCAGCAGCCCGCGGACGGTCTCCTACGAGCAGTACTTC. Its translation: CASSPRTVSYEQYF.

This CDR3 is CASSSLSPVQDLSNQPQHF. The DNA of the CDR3 is TGTGCCAGCAGCTCCCTCTCTCCCGTGCAGGATCTTAGCAATCAGCCCCAGCATTTT. V gene TRBV7-2 combines with J gene TRBJ1-5; D gene unclear. V gave up 4 bases and J gave up 0 bases, with 22 bases separating them. Germline CDR1 and CDR2: SGHTA and FQGNSA. There are 19 residues in the CDR3.

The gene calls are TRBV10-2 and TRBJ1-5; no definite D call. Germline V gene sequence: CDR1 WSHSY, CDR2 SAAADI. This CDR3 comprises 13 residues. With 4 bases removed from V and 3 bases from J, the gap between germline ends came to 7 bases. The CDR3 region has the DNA TGCGCCAGCAGTGCCCAGTACAATCAGCCCCAGCATTTT. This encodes CASSAQYNQPQHF.

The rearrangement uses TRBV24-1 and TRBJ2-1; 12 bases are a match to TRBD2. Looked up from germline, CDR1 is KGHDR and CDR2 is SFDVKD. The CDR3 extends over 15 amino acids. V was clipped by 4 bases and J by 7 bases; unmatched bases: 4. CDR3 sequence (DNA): TGTGCCACCAGTGACCCTACTAGCGGGGGGAATGAGCAGTTCTTC. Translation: CATSDPTSGGNEQFF.